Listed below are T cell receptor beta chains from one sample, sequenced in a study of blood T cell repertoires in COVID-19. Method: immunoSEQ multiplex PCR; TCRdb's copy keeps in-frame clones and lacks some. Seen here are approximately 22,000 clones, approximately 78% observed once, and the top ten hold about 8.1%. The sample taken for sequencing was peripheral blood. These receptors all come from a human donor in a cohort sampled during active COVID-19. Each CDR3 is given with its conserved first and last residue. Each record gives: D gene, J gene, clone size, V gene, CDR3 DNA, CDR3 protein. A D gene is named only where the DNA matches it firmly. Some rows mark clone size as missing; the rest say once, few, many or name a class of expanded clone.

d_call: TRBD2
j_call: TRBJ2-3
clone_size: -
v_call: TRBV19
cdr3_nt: TGTGCCAGTAGTCCGACTCGACTAGCGGGGGGCAGGAATACGCAGTATTTT
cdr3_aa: CASSPTRLAGGRNTQYF

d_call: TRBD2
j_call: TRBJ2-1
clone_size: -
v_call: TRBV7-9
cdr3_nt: TGTGCCAGCAGCTTTAGCGGGCTCTCCTACAATGAGCAGTTCTTC
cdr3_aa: CASSFSGLSYNEQFF

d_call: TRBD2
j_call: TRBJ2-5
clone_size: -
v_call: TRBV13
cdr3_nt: TGTGCCAGCAGCTTAGGGGGACTAGCGGGACAAGAGACCCAGTACTTC
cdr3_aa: CASSLGGLAGQETQYF

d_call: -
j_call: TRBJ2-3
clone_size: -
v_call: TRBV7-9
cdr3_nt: TGTGCCAGCAGCTTGGGACCAGGGGTGGCAGATACGCAGTATTTT
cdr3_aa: CASSLGPGVADTQYF

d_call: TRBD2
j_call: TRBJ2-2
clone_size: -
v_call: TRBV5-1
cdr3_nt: TGCGCCAGCAGCACCCTAGCGGGAGGAAACACCGGGGAGCTGTTTTTT
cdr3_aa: CASSTLAGGNTGELFF

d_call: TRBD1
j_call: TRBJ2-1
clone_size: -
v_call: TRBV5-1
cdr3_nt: TGCGCCAGCAGCGCCGGGACAGGGATCATCGATGAGCAGTTCTTC
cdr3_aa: CASSAGTGIIDEQFF

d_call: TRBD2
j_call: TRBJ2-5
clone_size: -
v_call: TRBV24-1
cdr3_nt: TGTGCCACCAGTGATTTGCAAGAGGGGGGGCTAGCGGGAGGACCGCGAGAGACCCAGTACTTC
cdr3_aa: CATSDLQEGGLAGGPRETQYF

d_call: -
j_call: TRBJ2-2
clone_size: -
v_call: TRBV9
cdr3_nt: TGTGCCAGCAGCGTAGCGCCGGGAGATACCGGGGAGCTGTTTTTT
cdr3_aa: CASSVAPGDTGELFF

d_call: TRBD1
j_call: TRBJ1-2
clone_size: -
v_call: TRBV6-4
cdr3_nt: TGTGCCAGCAGTGACTCCGAGACAGGGGTGAATGGCTACACCTTC
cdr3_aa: CASSDSETGVNGYTF

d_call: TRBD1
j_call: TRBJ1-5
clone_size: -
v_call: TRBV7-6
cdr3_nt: TGTGCCAGCAGCCCACAGGGGTTGGGCAATCAGCCCCAGCATTTT
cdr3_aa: CASSPQGLGNQPQHF

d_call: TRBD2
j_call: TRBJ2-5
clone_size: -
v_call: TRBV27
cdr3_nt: TGTGCCAGCAGCCGGGGGGACTTCCAAGAGACCCAGTACTTC
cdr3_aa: CASSRGDFQETQYF

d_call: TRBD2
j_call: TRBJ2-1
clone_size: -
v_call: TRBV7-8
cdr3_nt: TGTGCCAGCAGCTTAATCGGGGCGGGGGGGCTCCCCGAGCAGTTCTTC
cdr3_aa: CASSLIGAGGLPEQFF

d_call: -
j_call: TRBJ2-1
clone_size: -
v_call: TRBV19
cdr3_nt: TGTGCCAGTAGTACCAGAAATGAGCAGTTCTTC
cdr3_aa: CASSTRNEQFF

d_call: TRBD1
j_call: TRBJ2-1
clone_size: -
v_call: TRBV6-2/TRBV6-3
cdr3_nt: TGTGCCAGCAGCCCCGGACAGGGGTATTCCCGCAAGTTCTTC
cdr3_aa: CASSPGQGYSRKFF

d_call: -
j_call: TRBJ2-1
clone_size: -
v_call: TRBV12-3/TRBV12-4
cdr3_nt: TGTGCCACCGATACAGGGAATATTGGAAAGTTCTTC
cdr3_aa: CATDTGNIGKFF

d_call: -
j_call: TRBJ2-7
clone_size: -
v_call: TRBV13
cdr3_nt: TGTGCCAGCAGCTCACTAGCCTCGGACGAGCAGTACTTC
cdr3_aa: CASSSLASDEQYF

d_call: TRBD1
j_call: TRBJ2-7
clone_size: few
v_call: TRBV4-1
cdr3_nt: TGCGCCAGCAGCCAGAACAGGGGTAACGAGCAGTACTTC
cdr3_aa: CASSQNRGNEQYF

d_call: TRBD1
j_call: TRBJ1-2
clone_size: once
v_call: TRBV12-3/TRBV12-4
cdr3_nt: TGTGCCAGCAGCTCGGACAGGCGGACTGGCTACACCTTC
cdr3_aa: CASSSDRRTGYTF

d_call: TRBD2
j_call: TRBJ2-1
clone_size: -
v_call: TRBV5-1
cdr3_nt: TGCGCCAGCAGCTTAACGACTCGGGGGGGAAGGTACAATGAGCAGTTCTTC
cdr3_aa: CASSLTTRGGRYNEQFF

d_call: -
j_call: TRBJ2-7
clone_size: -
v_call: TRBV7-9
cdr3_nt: TGTGCCAGCAGCGCTACGGGGTACGAGCAGTACTTC
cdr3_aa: CASSATGYEQYF

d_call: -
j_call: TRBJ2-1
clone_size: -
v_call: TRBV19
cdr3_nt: TGTGCCAGTAGTATAGGGAGCGGGACAGGTACCAATGAGCAGTTCTTC
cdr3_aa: CASSIGSGTGTNEQFF

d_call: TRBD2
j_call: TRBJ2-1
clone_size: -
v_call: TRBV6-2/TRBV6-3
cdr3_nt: TGTGCCAGCAGTCCCCTAGCGGGGGGGCCAGGTGAGCAGTTCTTC
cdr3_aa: CASSPLAGGPGEQFF

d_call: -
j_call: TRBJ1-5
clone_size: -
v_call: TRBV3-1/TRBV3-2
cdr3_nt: TGTGCCAGCAGCTTAGGGACAAGCAATCAGCCCCAGCATTTT
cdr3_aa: CASSLGTSNQPQHF

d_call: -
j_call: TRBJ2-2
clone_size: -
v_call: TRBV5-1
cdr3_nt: TGCGCCAGCAGCTGGGGGGATCGCAACACCGGGGAGCTGTTTTTT
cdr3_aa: CASSWGDRNTGELFF

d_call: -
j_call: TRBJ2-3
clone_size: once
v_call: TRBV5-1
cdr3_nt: TGCGCCAGCAGCTTGACTACAGATACGCAGTATTTT
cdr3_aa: CASSLTTDTQYF

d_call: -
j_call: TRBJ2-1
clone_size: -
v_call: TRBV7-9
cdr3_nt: TGTGCCAGCAGTCGACAGAGCTCCTACAATGAGCAGTTCTTC
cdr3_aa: CASSRQSSYNEQFF

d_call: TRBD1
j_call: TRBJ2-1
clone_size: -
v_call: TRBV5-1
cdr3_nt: TGCGCCAGCAGCTTAGCATTACAGGGGAATGAGCAGTTCTTC
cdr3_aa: CASSLALQGNEQFF

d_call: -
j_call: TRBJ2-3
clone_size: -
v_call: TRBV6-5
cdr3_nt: TGTGCCAGCAGACCACCCACTAGTGCAGATACGCAGTATTTT
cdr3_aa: CASRPPTSADTQYF

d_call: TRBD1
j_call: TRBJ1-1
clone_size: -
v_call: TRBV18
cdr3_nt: TGTGCCAGCTCACAAGGGACAGGGGGCAACACTGAAGCTTTCTTT
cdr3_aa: CASSQGTGGNTEAFF

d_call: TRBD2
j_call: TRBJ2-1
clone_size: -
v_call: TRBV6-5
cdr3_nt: TGTGCCAGCAGAGGTAGCGGGGGTGCTTACAATGAGCAGTTCTTC
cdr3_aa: CASRGSGGAYNEQFF

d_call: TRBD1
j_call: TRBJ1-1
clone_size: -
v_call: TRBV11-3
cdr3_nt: TGTGCCAGCAGCCCCGGGACAGAGAACACTGAAGCTTTCTTT
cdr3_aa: CASSPGTENTEAFF

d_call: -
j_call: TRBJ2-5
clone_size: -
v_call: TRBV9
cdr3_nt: TGTGCCAGCAGCGTAGGTACTGTGGGGGCGGAGGCCCAGTACTTC
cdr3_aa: CASSVGTVGAEAQYF

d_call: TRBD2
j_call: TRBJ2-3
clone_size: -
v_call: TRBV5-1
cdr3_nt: TGCGCCAGCAGCAGAGGGACTCCCGGGGGGGATACGCAGTATTTT
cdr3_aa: CASSRGTPGGDTQYF

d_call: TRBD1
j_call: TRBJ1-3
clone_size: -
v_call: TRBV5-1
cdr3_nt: TGCGCCAGCAGCTCCGACAGGGGGCCCGGAAACACCATATATTTT
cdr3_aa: CASSSDRGPGNTIYF

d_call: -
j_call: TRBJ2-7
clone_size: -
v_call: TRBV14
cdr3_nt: TGTGCCAGCAGCCACTCTAGAGCGAAGTTGTACTTC
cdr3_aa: CASSHSRAKLYF

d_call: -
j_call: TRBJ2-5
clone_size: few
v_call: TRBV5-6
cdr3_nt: TGTGCCAGCAGCGTACAAGAGACCCAGTACTTC
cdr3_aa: CASSVQETQYF

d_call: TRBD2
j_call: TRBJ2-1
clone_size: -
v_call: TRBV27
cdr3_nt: TGTGCCAGCAGTTTATTGGGAACTAGCGGAAAATACAATGAGCAGTTCTTC
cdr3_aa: CASSLLGTSGKYNEQFF

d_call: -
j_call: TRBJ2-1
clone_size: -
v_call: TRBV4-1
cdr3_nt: TGCGCCAGCAGCCAAACAGGGTATGGCGGGAGCTCCTACAATGAGCAGTTCTTC
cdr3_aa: CASSQTGYGGSSYNEQFF

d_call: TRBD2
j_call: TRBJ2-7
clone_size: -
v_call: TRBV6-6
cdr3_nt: TGTGCCAGCAGTGGGACTAGCGGCTCCTACGAGCAGTACTTC
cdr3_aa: CASSGTSGSYEQYF

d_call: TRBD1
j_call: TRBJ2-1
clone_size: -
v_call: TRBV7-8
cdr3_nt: TGTGCCAGCAGTCGAGACAGGGTCAATGAGCAGTTCTTC
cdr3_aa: CASSRDRVNEQFF

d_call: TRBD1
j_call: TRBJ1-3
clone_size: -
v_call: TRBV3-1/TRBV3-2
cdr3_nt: TGTGCCAGCAGCCAGATCTCAGGGGGTAGCGCTGGAAACACCATATATTTT
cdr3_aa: CASSQISGGSAGNTIYF

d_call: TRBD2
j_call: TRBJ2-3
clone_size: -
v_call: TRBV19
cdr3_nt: TGTGCCAGTCTCCCCACTAGCGGCCCCACAGATACGCAGTATTTT
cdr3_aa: CASLPTSGPTDTQYF

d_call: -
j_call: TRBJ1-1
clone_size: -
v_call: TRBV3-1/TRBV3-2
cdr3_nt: TGTGCCAGCAGCCAAGTAGGTACGAAGGGGGTGGCTTTCTTT
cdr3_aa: CASSQVGTKGVAFF

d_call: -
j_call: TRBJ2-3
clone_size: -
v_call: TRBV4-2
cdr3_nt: TGTGCCAGCAGCTCCGGTCTAACAGGCCAAGATACGCAGTATTTT
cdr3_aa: CASSSGLTGQDTQYF

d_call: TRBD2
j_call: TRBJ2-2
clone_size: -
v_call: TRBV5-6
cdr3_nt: TGTGCCAGCAGCTTTGGAAGCGGGAGTTACACCGGGGAGCTGTTTTTT
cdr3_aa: CASSFGSGSYTGELFF

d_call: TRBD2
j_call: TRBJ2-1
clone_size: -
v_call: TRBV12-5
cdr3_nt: TGTGCTAGTGGTTTGTCCCGGGCCCCTCCGGGACTAGGTAATGAGCAGTTCTTC
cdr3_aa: CASGLSRAPPGLGNEQFF

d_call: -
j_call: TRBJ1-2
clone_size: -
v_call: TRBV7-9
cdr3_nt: TGTGCCAGCAGCTTACCAGGGGAGAACTATGGCTACACCTTC
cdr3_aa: CASSLPGENYGYTF

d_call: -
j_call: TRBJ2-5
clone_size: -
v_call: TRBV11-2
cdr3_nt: TGTGCCAGCAGTTCGGGTCAAGAGACCCAGTACTTC
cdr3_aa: CASSSGQETQYF

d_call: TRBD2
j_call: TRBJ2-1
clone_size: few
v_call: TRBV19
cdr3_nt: TGTGCCACCGCAAGCGGGGGGGCCGGGGGTATCCATGAGCAGTTCTTC
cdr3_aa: CATASGGAGGIHEQFF

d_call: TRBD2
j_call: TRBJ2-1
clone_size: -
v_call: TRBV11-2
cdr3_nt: TGTGCCAGCAGCCACCGACTAGCGGGGCTGAGCTCCTACAATGAGCAGTTCTTC
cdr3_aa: CASSHRLAGLSSYNEQFF

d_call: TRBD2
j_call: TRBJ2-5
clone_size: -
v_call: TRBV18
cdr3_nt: TGTGCCAGCTCACCGGGACTAAGGGAGACCCAGTACTTC
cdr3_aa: CASSPGLRETQYF